This T cell receptor (beta chain) derives from a study of blood T cell repertoires in COVID-19. On the study more broadly: Acute and convalescent COVID-19 samples came from the United States, Italy and Spain. From T cells, B-cell-depleted T cells, or PBMCs came the material, which was cDNA or gDNA.

Germline V lookup: CDR1 ENHRY, CDR2 SYGVKD. The CDR3 has 12 residues. Trimming removed 3 bases from V and 4 bases from J, with 5 bases in between. In the original analysis: Estimation of nucleated cell counts relied on the amplification of reference gene primers. Method: immunoSEQ multiplex PCR; TCRdb's copy keeps in-frame clones and lacks some. The V and J calls and the clone size are those of that table, but D and trimming were determined from the DNA. Of 100,000 to 150,000 clones listed, about 80% are singletons. The origin of this receptor is a woman in her forties or fifties with acute or convalescent COVID-19. What was sequenced was peripheral blood. The chain employs TRBV10-3 and TRBJ2-3, with TRBD2 as a possible D gene (5 bases). DNA for the CDR3: TGTGCCATCAGTGACGGGGCAGATACGCAGTATTTT. Translated: CAISDGADTQYF.